A selection of T cell receptor beta chains follows, all from one sample in a study of T cells after yellow fever vaccination. From the 5' RACE reads, TCRdb called clonotypes with MiXCR, one entry per CDR3 protein. Counted here are about 230,000 distinct CDR3 sequences, roughly 6.2% occurring once; the ten biggest clones make up approximately 1%. The sample in question was CD4+ T cells sorted from PBMCs, obtained on the day of the yellow fever booster vaccination. These receptor sequences come from a man aged 25 to 45 who received the YFV17D yellow fever vaccine. Each CDR3 is given without its conserved first and last residue. The order of the fields is V gene, J gene, CDR3 protein.

v_call: TRBV28; j_call: TRBJ2-7; cdr3_aa: ASSSGAREQY
v_call: TRBV3-1; j_call: TRBJ1-4; cdr3_aa: ASSQAATNEKLF
v_call: TRBV5-1; j_call: TRBJ2-2; cdr3_aa: ASSLRTGDTGELF
v_call: TRBV18; j_call: TRBJ2-3; cdr3_aa: ASSKAGLNTDTQY
v_call: TRBV5-1; j_call: TRBJ1-1; cdr3_aa: ASSPRQGSTNTEAF
v_call: TRBV28; j_call: TRBJ1-3; cdr3_aa: ASRTGNSGNTIY
v_call: TRBV6-2/TRBV6-3; j_call: TRBJ2-3; cdr3_aa: ASSRDYADTQY
v_call: TRBV6-1; j_call: TRBJ2-7; cdr3_aa: ASTRQREFYEQY
v_call: TRBV5-1; j_call: TRBJ2-1; cdr3_aa: ASSIGTSGRAIGEQF
v_call: TRBV7-9; j_call: TRBJ2-2; cdr3_aa: ASSLEIGRTNTGELF
v_call: TRBV12-3/TRBV12-4; j_call: TRBJ2-7; cdr3_aa: ASSRRRLNEQY
v_call: TRBV5-6; j_call: TRBJ2-7; cdr3_aa: ASSTGTRFDYEQY
v_call: TRBV20-1; j_call: TRBJ2-5; cdr3_aa: SASGPQETQY
v_call: TRBV2; j_call: TRBJ2-1; cdr3_aa: ASTVEGYADNEQF
v_call: TRBV5-1; j_call: TRBJ1-5; cdr3_aa: ASSYGQDNQPQH
v_call: TRBV12-3/TRBV12-4; j_call: TRBJ2-7; cdr3_aa: ASSSRGSRSYEQY
v_call: TRBV29-1; j_call: TRBJ2-1; cdr3_aa: SCSPRGRYNEQF
v_call: TRBV7-8; j_call: TRBJ2-5; cdr3_aa: ASSLVGGGGATRETQY
v_call: TRBV20-1; j_call: TRBJ2-5; cdr3_aa: SAADPAGTQY
v_call: TRBV7-3; j_call: TRBJ2-5; cdr3_aa: ASSSSNAETQY
v_call: TRBV5-4; j_call: TRBJ2-3; cdr3_aa: ASTWRLAGGGADTQY
v_call: TRBV20-1; j_call: TRBJ1-2; cdr3_aa: SASAANYGYT
v_call: TRBV20-1; j_call: TRBJ2-3; cdr3_aa: SLYLSGGSPVTQY
v_call: TRBV5-1; j_call: TRBJ2-5; cdr3_aa: ASSLAVRSETQY
v_call: TRBV18; j_call: TRBJ2-7; cdr3_aa: ASSRQSSYEQY
v_call: TRBV7-8; j_call: TRBJ2-1; cdr3_aa: ASRTPASDEQF
v_call: TRBV20-1; j_call: TRBJ2-5; cdr3_aa: SARTGTSVLKQETQY
v_call: TRBV7-2; j_call: TRBJ2-7; cdr3_aa: ASSLRGRGGYYEQY
v_call: TRBV2; j_call: TRBJ2-5; cdr3_aa: ASTGTTQETQY
v_call: TRBV12-3/TRBV12-4; j_call: TRBJ2-1; cdr3_aa: ASSLIAGGINEQF
v_call: TRBV18; j_call: TRBJ2-6; cdr3_aa: ASSPQAASGSPRRANVLT
v_call: TRBV7-2; j_call: TRBJ2-3; cdr3_aa: ASSGRSTTSTDTQY
v_call: TRBV20-1; j_call: TRBJ1-5; cdr3_aa: SALDVGVGQPQH
v_call: TRBV12-3/TRBV12-4; j_call: TRBJ2-1; cdr3_aa: ASSPIALDRANEQF
v_call: TRBV6-1; j_call: TRBJ2-1; cdr3_aa: ASKDQGTNNEQF
v_call: TRBV5-6; j_call: TRBJ2-1; cdr3_aa: ASSRGTGYNEQF
v_call: TRBV5-1; j_call: TRBJ2-7; cdr3_aa: ASSSGAAQRAYEQY
v_call: TRBV5-6; j_call: TRBJ1-3; cdr3_aa: ASSQSGPGNTIY
v_call: TRBV2; j_call: TRBJ2-1; cdr3_aa: ASSYPSSNEQF
v_call: TRBV6-2/TRBV6-3; j_call: TRBJ1-5; cdr3_aa: ASRQGGQPQH
v_call: TRBV7-9; j_call: TRBJ2-5; cdr3_aa: ASSFGGQGGAETQY
v_call: TRBV6-5; j_call: TRBJ2-1; cdr3_aa: ASSYSSGNNEQF
v_call: TRBV5-1; j_call: TRBJ2-1; cdr3_aa: ASIPSGRAGNEQF
v_call: TRBV20-1; j_call: TRBJ2-3; cdr3_aa: SAFAGLAGGHTQY
v_call: TRBV6-2/TRBV6-3; j_call: TRBJ2-7; cdr3_aa: ASGTVYYEQY
v_call: TRBV20-1; j_call: TRBJ2-3; cdr3_aa: SAVLAGPTDTQY
v_call: TRBV14; j_call: TRBJ2-1; cdr3_aa: ASSQVRLSYNEQF
v_call: TRBV9; j_call: TRBJ2-7; cdr3_aa: ASSASTSSYEQY
v_call: TRBV20-1; j_call: TRBJ2-7; cdr3_aa: SAVGRAYEQY